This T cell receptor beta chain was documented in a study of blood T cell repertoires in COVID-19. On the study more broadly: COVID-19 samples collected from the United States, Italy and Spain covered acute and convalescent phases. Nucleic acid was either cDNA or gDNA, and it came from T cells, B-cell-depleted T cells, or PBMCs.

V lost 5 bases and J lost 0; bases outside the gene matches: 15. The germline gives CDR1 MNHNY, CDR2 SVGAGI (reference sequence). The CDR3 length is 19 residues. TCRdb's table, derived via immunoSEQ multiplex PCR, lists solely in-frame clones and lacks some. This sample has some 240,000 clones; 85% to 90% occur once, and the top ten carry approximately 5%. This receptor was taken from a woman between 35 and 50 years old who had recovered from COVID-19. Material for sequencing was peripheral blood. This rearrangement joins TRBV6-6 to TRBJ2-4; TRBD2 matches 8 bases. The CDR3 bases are TGTGCCAGCAGTCCGTTGGGTAGCGGGATTGTCCAAGCCAAAAACATTCAGTACTTC. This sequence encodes CASSPLGSGIVQAKNIQYF.